Presented here are 26 T cell receptor beta chains from one specimen sequenced in a study of CD8 T cells in ankylosing spondylitis. TCRdb re-analysed the 5' RACE reads in MiXCR, keeping a single row per CDR3 protein. Of a few hundred thousand distinct CDR3 sequences listed, about 10% are singletons. Sequenced: blood, either unsorted or a sorted T cell fraction (not recorded which). The source of these receptors is a male donor with ankylosing spondylitis or in good health (not recorded which).

This clonotype was seen many times. V gene TRBV6-1 combines with J gene TRBJ1-5, with D uncertain. The CDR3 is 13 amino acids. Germline lookup yields CDR1 MNHNS and CDR2 SASEGT. Trimming took off 7 bases at V and 7 bases at J, with 14 bases between the two ends. The CDR3 DNA is TGTGCCAGCAAGGAGGGAGCCTACCAGCCCCAGCATTTT. Translation gives CASKEGAYQPQHF.

At least ten counts were recorded for this clonotype. The rearrangement links TRBV5-1 to TRBJ2-7; 13 bases agree with TRBD2. J lost 5 bases, V lost 4 bases, and 3 bases had no gene match. Germline CDR1 is SGHRS and CDR2 is YFSETQ. This CDR3 is built from 14 residues. CDR3 protein: CASSGGLAGNEQYF. CDR3 nucleotides: TGCGCCAGCAGCGGGGGACTAGCGGGGAACGAGCAGTACTTC.

This clonotype has more than one count but fewer than ten. The chain carries TRBV29-1 and TRBJ1-5, with unresolved D. The CDR3 spans 13 residues. Trimming took 3 bases from V and 4 from J, leaving 10 bases between them. Germline V gene data show CDR1 as SQVTM and CDR2 as ANQGSEA. CDR3 nucleotide sequence: TGCAGCGTTGATCTCGGACGGAATCAGCCCCAGCATTTT. It codes for CSVDLGRNQPQHF.

At least ten counts were recorded for this clonotype. This chain links TRBV10-3 with TRBJ1-3; 8 nucleotides line up with TRBD1. The CDR3 has 15 residues. Germline assignment: CDR1 ENHRY and CDR2 SYGVKD. With 6 bases clipped from V and 0 bases from J, the junction kept 4 bases outside the gene matches. The CDR3 reads CAIREGQASGNTIYF. In DNA, the CDR3 is TGTGCCATCAGGGAGGGACAGGCCTCTGGAAACACCATATATTTT.

This clonotype was picked up many times. The CDR3, as DNA: TGCAGTGCTAGCGTCCCTTTATTGGCCAAAAACATTCAGTACTTC. It specifies CSASVPLLAKNIQYF. The genes are TRBV20-1 and TRBJ2-4; D is unclear. The germline V gene has CDR1 DFQATT and CDR2 SNEGSKA (reference sequence). The CDR3 has 15 amino acids. Trimming removed 3 bases at V and 1 base at J, with 13 bases between.

This clonotype was observed a few times. J is TRBJ1-1 and V is TRBV7-8, with 9 bases aligning to TRBD1. This CDR3 region has 13 residues. J gave up 12 bases and V 0 bases, and 5 bases lay outside the gene matches. The V gene's germline CDR1 is SGHVS and CDR2 FQNEAQ. Here the CDR3 DNA reads TGTGCCAGCAGCTTAGCTGGGACAGGGTTTACTTTCTTT. It translates to CASSLAGTGFTFF.

V usage is TRBV7-9 and J usage is TRBJ2-1; 7 nucleotides agree with TRBD2. CDR1 is SEHNR and CDR2 is FQNEAQ in the germline V gene (reference sequence). The CDR3 covers 15 residues. The V gene end was trimmed by 5 bases and the J gene end by 6 bases; junction bases not matched to a gene: 10. Written as DNA, the CDR3 is TGTGCCAGCAGCCCCCCGGGAGGAAACGCCAATGAGCAGTTCTTC. This codes for CASSPPGGNANEQFF.

The chain combines TRBV5-1 with TRBJ2-1; D might be TRBD1 (6 bases). Germline V gives CDR1 SGHRS, CDR2 YFSETQ. V was shortened by 2 bases and J by 6 bases, with 15 bases between the two germline ends. The CDR3 spans 15 residues. This chain's CDR3 is CASSFSGGNSNEQFF. DNA for the CDR3: TGCGCCAGCAGCTTTAGTGGGGGCAACTCCAATGAGCAGTTCTTC. Looking up the rest from reference TRBV5-1 and TRBJ2-1 gives the full variable domain: KAGVTQTPRYLIKTRGQQVTLSCSPISGHRSVSWYQQTPGQGLQFLFEYFSETQRNKGNFPGRFSGRQFSNSRSEMNVSTLELGDSALYLCASSFSGGNSNEQFFGPGTRLTVL.

This clonotype came up many times. This chain uses TRBV29-1 with TRBJ2-1; a possible D gene is TRBD1 (5 bases). The V and J ends lost 0 bases and 5 bases respectively, with 8 bases between them. The CDR3 is 13 amino acids. In germline, CDR1 is SQVTM, CDR2 ANQGSEA. The CDR3 DNA follows: TGCAGCGTTGAAGATGGGGCCCACAATGAGCAGTTCTTC. This codes for CSVEDGAHNEQFF.

This clonotype showed up many times. The rearrangement joins TRBV12-3 or TRBV12-4 to TRBJ1-4; D might be TRBD1 (6 bases). The V and J ends lost 4 bases and 11 bases respectively, with 11 bases between them. The CDR3 contains 12 residues. CDR3 DNA: TGTGCCAGCAGTTGGGAGGGGGAGAAACTGTTTTTT. Translating it yields CASSWEGEKLFF.

This clonotype occurred a few times. The chain is built from TRBV5-1 and TRBJ1-1; 9 bases align to TRBD1. Germline V gives CDR1 SGHRS, CDR2 YFSETQ. The V gene end was trimmed by 6 bases and the J gene end by 4 bases; junction bases not matched to a gene: 7. The CDR3 runs 14 residues. The CDR3 loop reads CASKVGQGPTEAFF. CDR3 sequence (DNA): TGCGCCAGCAAGGTTGGACAGGGGCCCACTGAAGCTTTCTTT.

This chain links TRBV14 with TRBJ2-1; D unclear. CDR1 is SGHDN, CDR2 FVKESK, per germline. The CDR3 is made up of 14 amino acids. V lost 4 bases, J lost 2 bases, and 9 bases lay in between. CDR3 residues: CASSLLETYNEQFF. CDR3 coding DNA: TGTGCCAGCAGCCTTCTAGAGACCTACAATGAGCAGTTCTTC.

This clonotype was detected ten times or more. The CDR3 loop is CATSRDRGSDTQYF. DNA for the CDR3: TGTGCCACCAGCAGGGACAGGGGGTCAGATACGCAGTATTTT. The rearrangement links TRBV15 to TRBJ2-3; 10 nucleotides agree with TRBD1. CDR1 and CDR2 (germline): LNHNV, YYDKDF (reference sequence). The length of the CDR3 is 14 residues. The ends lost 3 bases at V and 4 bases at J; junction bases unmatched: 1.

Only a few counts were recorded for this clonotype. The chain has TRBV19 and TRBJ1-1, with no clear D. With 3 bases removed from V and 5 bases from J, the gap between germline ends came to 10 bases. CDR3 length equals 13 residues. CDR1 and CDR2 (germline): LNHDA, SQIVND (reference sequence). The CDR3 protein is CASSMEGRTEAFF. In nucleotides, the CDR3 is TGTGCCAGTAGTATGGAGGGTAGGACTGAAGCTTTCTTT.

As concerns this clonotype: A read error is likely, as this CDR3 ends without the conserved phenylalanine or tryptophan. The chain has TRBV14 and TRBJ2-7, with unresolved D. This CDR3 spans 13 amino acids. V shed 4 bases and J shed 5 bases, with 12 bases lying between them. Germline CDR1 and CDR2: SGHDN and FVKESK. CDR3 region: CASSPSVGNEQYL. DNA of the CDR3: TGTGCCAGCAGCCCATCGGTGGGGAACGAGCAGTACTTG.

The rearrangement links TRBV6-6 to TRBJ1-1; D unresolved. V was clipped by 8 bases and J by 0 bases, with 10 bases between them. Per the germline V gene, CDR1 is MNHNY and CDR2 is SVGAGI (reference sequence). This CDR3 region has 13 residues. The CDR3 loop is CASGRQMNTEAFF. As DNA, the CDR3 is TGTGCCAGCGGCCGGCAGATGAACACTGAAGCTTTCTTT.

The chain uses TRBV20-1 and TRBJ2-3; tentative D call: TRBD1 (6 bases). Germline CDR1 and CDR2: DFQATT and SNEGSKA (reference sequence). CDR3 length: 14 residues. Trimming left V 5 bases short and J 3 bases short, with 15 bases between. CDR3 residues: CSASRGTETDTQYF. The CDR3, as DNA: TGCAGTGCTTCCAGGGGTACCGAAACAGATACGCAGTATTTT.

This clonotype has a handful of counts. This sequence joins TRBV11-2 and TRBJ2-2; the D is unclear. CDR1 is SGHAT, CDR2 FQNNGV, per germline. There are 13 residues in the CDR3. V was shortened by 1 base and J by 7 bases, with 7 bases between the two germline ends. The CDR3 bases are TGTGCCAGCAGCTTAGTAACTATCGGGGAGCTGTTTTTT. This gives the protein CASSLVTIGELFF.

Concerning this clonotype: It may be a read error: a sequence one base away is much more abundant. Written as DNA, the CDR3 is TGTGCCATCAGTGATCGCAGCCGTATTTCACCCCTCCACTTT. Translated: CAISDRSRISPLHF. The rearrangement joins TRBV10-3 to TRBJ1-6; D is undetermined. V lost 3 bases, J lost 9 bases, and 12 bases lay in between. This CDR3 contains 14 residues. Germline V gene sequence: CDR1 ENHRY, CDR2 SYGVKD.

This clonotype has at least ten counts. The chain carries TRBV5-1 and TRBJ2-5; D perhaps matches TRBD2 (5 bases). There are 15 residues in the CDR3. CDR1 is SGHRS and CDR2 is YFSETQ in the germline V gene. V was pared by 4 bases and J by 11 bases, with 24 bases between. This CDR3 reads CASSPSSSGEGSQYF. The DNA of the CDR3 is TGCGCCAGCAGCCCTTCTAGCAGTGGGGAAGGTTCGCAGTACTTC.

This clonotype was seen a handful of times. The rearrangement uses TRBV20-1 and TRBJ2-5; tentatively, D is TRBD2 (5 bases). V was clipped by 8 bases and J by 4 bases, with 23 bases between them. CDR3 length equals 15 residues. CDR1 DFQATT and CDR2 SNEGSKA come from the germline V gene (reference sequence). In DNA form, the CDR3 reads TGCAGTCCCCGGGCCACTTCGAGGGCCGGAGAGACCCAGTACTTC. This codes for CSPRATSRAGETQYF.

The V gene is TRBV4-2, the J gene TRBJ2-1; D possibly corresponds to TRBD2 (5 bases). Trimming stripped 1 base from V and 0 bases from J, with 13 bases between. The V gene's germline CDR1 is LGHNA and CDR2 YNFKEQ. The length of the CDR3 is 17 residues. In DNA form, the CDR3 reads TGTGCCAGCAGCCAAGGGCCGGTCGAGGGCTCCTACAATGAGCAGTTCTTC. It is translated as CASSQGPVEGSYNEQFF.

V is TRBV7-6 and J is TRBJ2-3, with 9 bases aligning to TRBD2. The germline CDR1 and CDR2 sequences are SGHVS and FNYEAQ. After removal of 5 bases from V and 0 bases from J, the junction contained 6 bases not matched to a gene. The CDR3 sequence is 16 residues long. This CDR3 is CASSPSGASSTDTQYF. The CDR3, as DNA: TGTGCCAGCAGCCCTAGCGGGGCCTCTAGCACAGATACGCAGTATTTT.

This clonotype was recorded a few times. The chain carries TRBV24-1 and TRBJ2-7, with TRBD1 matching 9 bases. Germline CDR1 and CDR2: KGHDR and SFDVKD. This CDR3 is built from 17 residues. V lost 4 bases to trimming and J lost 5 bases; unmatched junction nucleotides: 14. For the CDR3, the DNA is TGTGCCACCAGTGAACATTCAGTCGGGACAGGGACCAACGAGCAGTACTTC. Protein sequence: CATSEHSVGTGTNEQYF.

At least ten counts were recorded for this clonotype. The chain is built from TRBV12-3 or TRBV12-4 and TRBJ1-1; possible D gene TRBD1, 5 bases. V lost 3 bases and J lost 4, with 9 bases in between. This CDR3 is built from 13 residues. The CDR3 sequence: CASSFMGGTEAFF. CDR3 sequence (DNA): TGTGCCAGCAGTTTTATGGGGGGCACTGAAGCTTTCTTT.

This clonotype occurred many times. The chain links TRBV5-6 to TRBJ1-3; 9 nucleotides agree with TRBD1. Germline values: CDR1 SGHDT, CDR2 YYEEEE. V trimming: 7 bases; J trimming: 0 bases; junction bases outside the gene matches: 11. The CDR3 contains 17 residues. The DNA for the CDR3 is TGTGCCAGCGGCAACCCTCCGACAGGGGGCTCTGGAAACACCATATATTTT. Protein: CASGNPPTGGSGNTIYF.